This T cell receptor (beta chain) was retrieved from a study of T cells after yellow fever vaccination. Study-wide background: Each low-cell-number fraction was prepared by means of SMART-Seq v4 Ultra Low Input.

One entry per CDR3 protein results from TCRdb running MiXCR on the 5' RACE reads. Among 130,000 or so distinct CDR3 sequences, roughly 15% were seen once, and the ten largest hold about 40%. This clonotype was detected ten times or more. Its antigen is still unknown. The CDR3 spans 17 residues. Study-wide points: Weaker overall was a secondary response that nonetheless peaked faster, on day 5 versus 15. The booster saw the reappearance of most primary-vaccination clones (roughly 96% CD4, less than 90% CD8).

This chain joins TRBV21-1 and TRBJ2-1. TRBV21-1 is a listed pseudogene. The sequenced sample was CD8+ T cells sorted from PBMCs, obtained 5 days after the yellow fever booster vaccination. This TCR came from a man in his late teens or twenties who received the YFV17D yellow fever vaccine. The CDR3 region has the DNA TGTGCCAGCAGCAAAGTGTGGGAAAGTTGCTCCTACAATGAGCAGTTCTTC. It is translated as CASSKVWESCSYNEQFF.